This T cell receptor (beta chain) originates from a study of T cells in Graves' hyperthyroidism and ophthalmopathy. General study results and limits: The blood repertoire included most of the expanded thyroid clonotypes above 0.001.

This clonotype has more than one count but fewer than ten. Its antigen is still unknown. Researchers took RNA transcripts and amplified the TCR beta CDR3 regions from them. HTBI primers drove first-round RT-PCR of the TCR CDR3. MiXCR, applied by TCRdb to the multiplex PCR reads, yields one record per CDR3 protein. The sample includes over 250,000 distinct CDR3 sequences, approximately 15% of them seen just once. Ophthalmopathy patients had moderate-to-severe active disease, CAS ≥3, NOSPECS ≥4, and disease duration under 3 months. Lactation, pregnancy, other autoimmune disease or uncontrolled infection led to exclusion of patients. Orbital computed tomography, thyroid ultrasound, serum thyroxine and TRAb, and clinical symptoms together informed the diagnoses. CDR3 length: 14 amino acids. Trimming pared 6 bases from V and 3 bases from J, leaving 15 bases between. The germline CDR1 and CDR2 sequences are LNHDA and SQIVND (reference sequence).

This receptor was obtained from a woman aged 55-69 years with Graves' ophthalmopathy. The genes are TRBV19 and TRBJ2-7; D uncertain. Material for sequencing was blood. CDR3 DNA: TGTGCCAGTAGGGAGACGGGCTACTTCTACGAGCAGTACTTC. Encoded protein: CASRETGYFYEQYF.